These 5 T cell receptor beta chains share one sample of origin, sequenced in a study of blood T cell repertoires in COVID-19. Clones were read by immunoSEQ multiplex PCR, and TCRdb kept only the in-frame ones, dropping some. The table has 270,000 or so clones, roughly 90% seen once; the top ten hold 0.94%. The specimen was peripheral blood. All receptors derive from a middle-aged woman who had recovered from COVID-19.

The chain joins TRBV11-3 to TRBJ1-1; D remains unclear. Germline values: CDR1 SGHNT, CDR2 YENEEA. Trimming left V 2 bases short and J 0 bases short, with 10 bases between. The CDR3 totals 15 residues. CDR3 loop: CASSLSGGLNTEAFF. The CDR3 bases are TGTGCCAGCAGCTTATCAGGAGGCTTGAACACTGAAGCTTTCTTT.

The chain recombines TRBV2 with TRBJ2-7, with 8 bases identical to TRBD2. The CDR3 runs to 15 residues. J gave up 5 bases and V 4 bases, and 10 bases lay outside the gene matches. CDR1 is SNHLY, CDR2 FYNNEI, per germline. CDR3 coding DNA: TGTGCCAGCAGTGTTCGTAGCGGGATAGGTGACGAGCAGTACTTC. Translation: CASSVRSGIGDEQYF.

The V call is TRBV2, the J call TRBJ2-7; possible D gene TRBD2, 7 bases. V dropped 11 bases and J dropped 0 bases, with 17 bases sitting between them. The length of the CDR3 is 14 residues. Per the germline V gene, CDR1 is SNHLY and CDR2 is FYNNEI. The CDR3 DNA reads TGTGCCGGGGGAGGGAACAGGGACTCCTACGAGCAGTACTTC. This gives the protein CAGGGNRDSYEQYF.

The V and J genes are TRBV7-9 and TRBJ1-6; tentatively, D is TRBD1 (5 bases). Germline-derived CDR1 and CDR2 are SEHNR and FQNEAQ (reference sequence). Trimming removed 0 bases at V and 4 bases at J, with 10 bases between. The CDR3 covers 16 residues. The CDR3 is CASSLAAGNYNSPLHF. The CDR3 coding sequence is TGTGCCAGCAGCTTAGCGGCAGGGAATTATAATTCACCCCTCCACTTT.

V is TRBV4-1 and J is TRBJ2-7, with D possibly matching TRBD1 (5 bases). From germline, CDR1 is MGHRA and CDR2 YSYEKL. This CDR3 contains 15 residues. V shed 0 bases and J shed 6 bases, with 15 bases lying between them. The CDR3 coding sequence is TGCGCCAGCAGCCAAGATCTTGCCCCCAGGGCCGAGCAGTACTTC. Translating it yields CASSQDLAPRAEQYF.